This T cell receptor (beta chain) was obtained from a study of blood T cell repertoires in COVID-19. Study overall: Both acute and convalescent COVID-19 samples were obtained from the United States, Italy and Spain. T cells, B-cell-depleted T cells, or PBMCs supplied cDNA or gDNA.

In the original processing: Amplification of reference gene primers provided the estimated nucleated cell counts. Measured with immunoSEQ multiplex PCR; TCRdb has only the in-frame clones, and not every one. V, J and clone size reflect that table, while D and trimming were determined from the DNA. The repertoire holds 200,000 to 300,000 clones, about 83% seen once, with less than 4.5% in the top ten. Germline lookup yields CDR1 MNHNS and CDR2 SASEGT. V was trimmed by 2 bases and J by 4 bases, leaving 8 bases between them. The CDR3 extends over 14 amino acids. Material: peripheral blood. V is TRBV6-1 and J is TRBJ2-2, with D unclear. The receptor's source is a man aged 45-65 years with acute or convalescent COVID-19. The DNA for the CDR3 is TGTGCCAGCAGTGAAATCCTCGGCACCGGGGAGCTGTTTTTT. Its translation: CASSEILGTGELFF.